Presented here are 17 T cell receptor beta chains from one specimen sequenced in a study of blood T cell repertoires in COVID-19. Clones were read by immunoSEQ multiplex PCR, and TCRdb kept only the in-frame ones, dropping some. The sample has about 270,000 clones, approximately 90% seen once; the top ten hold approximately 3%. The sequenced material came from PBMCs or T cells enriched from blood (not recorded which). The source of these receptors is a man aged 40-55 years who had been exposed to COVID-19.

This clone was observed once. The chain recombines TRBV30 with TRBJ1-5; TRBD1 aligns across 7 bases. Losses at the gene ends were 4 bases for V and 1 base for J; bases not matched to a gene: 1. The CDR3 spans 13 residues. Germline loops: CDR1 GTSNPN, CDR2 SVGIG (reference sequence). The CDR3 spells CAWTGQSNQPQHF. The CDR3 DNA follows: TGTGCCTGGACGGGACAGAGCAATCAGCCCCAGCATTTT.

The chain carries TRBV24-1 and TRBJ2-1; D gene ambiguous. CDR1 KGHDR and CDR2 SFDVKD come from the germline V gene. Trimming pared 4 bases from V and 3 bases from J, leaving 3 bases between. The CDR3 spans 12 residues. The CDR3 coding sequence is TGTGCCACCAGTGACCGCTACAATGAGCAGTTCTTC. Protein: CATSDRYNEQFF.

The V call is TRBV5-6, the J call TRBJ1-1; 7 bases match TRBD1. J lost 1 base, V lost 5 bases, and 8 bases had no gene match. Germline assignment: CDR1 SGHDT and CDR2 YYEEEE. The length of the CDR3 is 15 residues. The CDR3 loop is CASSAEDRANTEAFF. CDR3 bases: TGTGCCAGCAGTGCAGAAGACAGGGCGAACACTGAAGCTTTCTTT.

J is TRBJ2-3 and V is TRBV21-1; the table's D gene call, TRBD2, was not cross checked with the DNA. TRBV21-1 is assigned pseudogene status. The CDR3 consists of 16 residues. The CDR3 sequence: CASSTQTRGCTDTQYF. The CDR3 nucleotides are TGTGCCAGCAGCACCCAGACTAGAGGGTGCACAGATACGCAGTATTTT.

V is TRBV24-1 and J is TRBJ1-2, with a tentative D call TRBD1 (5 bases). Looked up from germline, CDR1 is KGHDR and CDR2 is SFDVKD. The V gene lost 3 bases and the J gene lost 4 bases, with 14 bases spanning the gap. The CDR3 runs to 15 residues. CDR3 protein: CATSDAGRGGYGYTF. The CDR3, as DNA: TGTGCCACCAGTGATGCGGGCCGGGGGGGCTATGGCTACACCTTC.

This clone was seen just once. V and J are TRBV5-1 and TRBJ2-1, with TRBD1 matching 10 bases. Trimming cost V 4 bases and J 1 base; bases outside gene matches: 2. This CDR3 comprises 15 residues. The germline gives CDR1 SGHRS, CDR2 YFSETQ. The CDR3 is CASSGQGVSYNEQFF. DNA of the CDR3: TGCGCCAGCAGCGGACAGGGGGTTTCCTACAATGAGCAGTTCTTC.

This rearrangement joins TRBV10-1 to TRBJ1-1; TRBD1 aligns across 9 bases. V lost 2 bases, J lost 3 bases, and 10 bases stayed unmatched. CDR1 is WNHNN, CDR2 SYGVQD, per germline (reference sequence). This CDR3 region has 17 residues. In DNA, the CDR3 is TGCGCCAGCAGTGAGCGGACAGGGGAGATGGGGGACACTGAAGCTTTCTTT. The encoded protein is CASSERTGEMGDTEAFF.

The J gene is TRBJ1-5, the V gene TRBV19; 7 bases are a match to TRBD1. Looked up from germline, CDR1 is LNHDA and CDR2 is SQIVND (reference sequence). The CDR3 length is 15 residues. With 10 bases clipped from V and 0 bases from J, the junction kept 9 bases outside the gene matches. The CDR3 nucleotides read TGTGCCACTCGACAGGGCGACTATAGCAATCAGCCCCAGCATTTT. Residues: CATRQGDYSNQPQHF.

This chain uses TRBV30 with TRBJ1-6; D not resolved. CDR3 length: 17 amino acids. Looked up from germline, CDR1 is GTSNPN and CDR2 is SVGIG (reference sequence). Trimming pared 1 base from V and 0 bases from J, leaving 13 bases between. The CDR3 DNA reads TGTGCCTGGAGTGGGGGAGATACGAGCTCCTATAATTCACCCCTCCACTTT. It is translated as CAWSGGDTSSYNSPLHF.

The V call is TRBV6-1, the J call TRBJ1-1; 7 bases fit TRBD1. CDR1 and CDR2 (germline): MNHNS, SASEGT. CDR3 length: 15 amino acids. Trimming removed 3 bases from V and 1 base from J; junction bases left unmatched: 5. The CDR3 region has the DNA TGTGCCAGCAGTGACGACAGGGAATGGAACACTGAAGCTTTCTTT. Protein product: CASSDDREWNTEAFF.

CDR3 DNA sequence: TGTGCCAGTAGTGTACGACAGGCGACGGGAAACGAAAAACTGTTTTTT. This sequence encodes CASSVRQATGNEKLFF. The gene calls are TRBV19 and TRBJ1-4; D perhaps matches TRBD1 (6 bases). The CDR3 sequence is 16 residues long. The germline V gene encodes CDR1 LNHDA and CDR2 SQIVND (reference sequence). Trimming removed 5 bases at V and 8 bases at J, with 21 bases between.

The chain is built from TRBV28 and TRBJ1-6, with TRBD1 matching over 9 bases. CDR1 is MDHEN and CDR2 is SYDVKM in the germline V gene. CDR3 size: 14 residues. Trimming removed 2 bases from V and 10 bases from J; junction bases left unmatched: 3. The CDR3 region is CASSLGTGTSPLHF. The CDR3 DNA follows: TGTGCCAGCAGTTTAGGGACAGGGACCTCACCCCTCCACTTT.

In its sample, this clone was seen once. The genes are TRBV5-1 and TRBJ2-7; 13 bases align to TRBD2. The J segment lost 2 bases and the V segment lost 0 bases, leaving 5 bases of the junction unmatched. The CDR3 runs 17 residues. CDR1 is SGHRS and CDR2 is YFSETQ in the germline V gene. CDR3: CASSLATGTSGTYEQYF. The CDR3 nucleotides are TGCGCCAGCAGCTTGGCTACCGGGACTAGCGGGACCTACGAGCAGTACTTC.

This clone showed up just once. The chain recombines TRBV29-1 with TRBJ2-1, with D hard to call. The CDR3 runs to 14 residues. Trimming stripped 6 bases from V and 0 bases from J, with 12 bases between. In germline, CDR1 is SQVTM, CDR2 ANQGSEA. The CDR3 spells CSVVYLSSYNEQFF. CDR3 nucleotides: TGCAGCGTGGTTTACTTGAGCTCCTACAATGAGCAGTTCTTC.

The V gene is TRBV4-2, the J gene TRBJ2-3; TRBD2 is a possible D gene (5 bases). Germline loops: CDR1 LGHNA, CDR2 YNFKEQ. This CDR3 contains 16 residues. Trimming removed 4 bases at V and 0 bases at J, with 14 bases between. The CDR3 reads CASSLIARSSTDTQYF. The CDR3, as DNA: TGTGCCAGCAGCCTCATAGCGCGGTCTAGCACAGATACGCAGTATTTT.

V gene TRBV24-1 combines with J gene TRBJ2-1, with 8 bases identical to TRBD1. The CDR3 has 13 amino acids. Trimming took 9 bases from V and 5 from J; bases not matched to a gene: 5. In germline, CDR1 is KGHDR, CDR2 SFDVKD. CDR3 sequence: CATRGTGDNEQFF. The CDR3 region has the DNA TGTGCCACCCGGGGGACAGGCGACAATGAGCAGTTCTTC.

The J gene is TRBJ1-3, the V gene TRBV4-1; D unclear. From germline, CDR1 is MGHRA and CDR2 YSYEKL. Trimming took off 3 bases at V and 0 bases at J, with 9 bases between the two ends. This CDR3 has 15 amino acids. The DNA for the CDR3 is TGCGCCAGCAGCCAGGTCGGGAACTCTGGAAACACCATATATTTT. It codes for CASSQVGNSGNTIYF.